These 29 T cell receptor beta chains were sequenced from one sample in a study of blood T cells in healthy people across ages. A second roughly 7 to 12 cycle PCR used barcoded and J-beta primers. Each CDR3 protein gets one entry after TCRdb re-called the 5' RACE reads with MiXCR. Counted here are roughly 1 million distinct CDR3 sequences, approximately 26% occurring once; the ten biggest clones make up 0.65% to 0.75%. These data were also reused for a study on T cells of mothers and their children.

Sequencing was done on a sample of blood. These receptors all stem from a girl aged 2-10 years in good health.

This clonotype was recorded once. CDR3 region: CASSLEQTLRGTEAFF. CDR3 in DNA: TGTGCCAGCAGCTTAGAACAGACCCTCCGGGGGACTGAAGCTTTCTTT. The chain is built from TRBV7-9 and TRBJ1-1, with D possibly matching TRBD1 (5 bases). In germline, CDR1 is SEHNR, CDR2 FQNEAQ (reference sequence). The CDR3 covers 16 residues. With 1 base removed from V and 5 bases from J, the gap between germline ends came to 17 bases.

The sample holds a few counts of this clonotype. The V gene is TRBV5-1, the J gene TRBJ1-2, with 9 bases that match TRBD1. Germline-derived CDR1 and CDR2 are SGHRS and YFSETQ. The CDR3 totals 17 residues. V was clipped by 3 bases and J by 2 bases; unmatched bases: 11. The CDR3 spells CASSSDYRDRENYGYTF. The CDR3 nucleotides are TGCGCCAGCAGCTCTGACTACCGGGACAGGGAAAACTATGGCTACACCTTC.

This clonotype was seen once. The junction does not match germline at one end; this may be a read error. The gene calls are TRBV29-1 and TRBJ1-2, with D possibly matching TRBD1 (5 bases). This CDR3 has 13 amino acids. The V gene's germline CDR1 is SQVTM and CDR2 ANQGSEA. The DNA of the CDR3 is TGTAGCGTCGTGACAGAAACTAACTATGGCTACACCTTC. It encodes CSVVTETNYGYTF.

This clonotype was counted only a few times. V is TRBV6-6 and J is TRBJ1-4; D gene ambiguous. Trimming removed 7 bases from V and 8 bases from J, with 8 bases in between. This CDR3 has 11 amino acids. From germline, CDR1 is MNHNY and CDR2 SVGAGI (reference sequence). The CDR3 nucleotides read TGTGCCAGCAATCCTGGGGAAAAACTGTTTTTT. It codes for CASNPGEKLFF.

This clonotype was seen a few times. The chain uses TRBV5-1 and TRBJ2-5, with D perhaps TRBD1 (5 bases). The closer fit of TRBJ2-7 to the DNA end suggests the J call may be wrong. Germline loops: CDR1 SGHRS, CDR2 YFSETQ. CDR3 length: 17 amino acids. In nucleotides, the CDR3 is TGCGCCAGCAGCTTGGAGTTTCGGACAAAAGACTCCTACGAGCAGTACTTC. Translation gives CASSLEFRTKDSYEQYF.

V and J are TRBV6-1 and TRBJ2-2; D remains unclear. With 4 bases removed from V and 5 bases from J, the gap between germline ends came to 8 bases. Germline loops: CDR1 MNHNS, CDR2 SASEGT. There are 13 residues in the CDR3. CDR3 amino acids: CASSVITTGELFF. The CDR3 DNA is TGTGCCAGCAGTGTGATCACAACCGGGGAGCTGTTTTTT.

V usage is TRBV3-1 and J usage is TRBJ1-1; unclear D gene. With 1 base removed from V and 7 bases from J, the gap between germline ends came to 13 bases. Germline V gene sequence: CDR1 LGHDT, CDR2 YNNKEL (reference sequence). This CDR3 is built from 14 residues. DNA for the CDR3: TGTGCCAGCAGCCAAGGAGGCCCGGGGTATGAAGCTTTCTTT. Its protein is CASSQGGPGYEAFF.

This clonotype occurred a few times. The chain links TRBV6-2 or TRBV6-3 to TRBJ2-1, with 8 positions matching TRBD1. CDR1 and CDR2 (germline): MNHEY, SVGEGT. CDR3 length: 14 residues. V dropped 5 bases and J dropped 6; count of bases not matched to a gene: 6. The CDR3 nucleotides are TGTGCCAGCAGTACCCGGACAGGGATCAATGAGCAGTTCTTC. As protein: CASSTRTGINEQFF.

This clonotype came up a few times. The J gene is TRBJ2-5, the V gene TRBV2; perhaps TRBD1 as D (6 bases). The germline V gene encodes CDR1 SNHLY and CDR2 FYNNEI. The CDR3 is made up of 14 amino acids. V was trimmed by 5 bases and J by 4 bases, leaving 14 bases between them. CDR3 DNA: TGTGCCAGCAGTCTAGACAGGACCAGAGAGACCCAGTACTTC. Translating it yields CASSLDRTRETQYF.

This clonotype was seen a few times. The chain carries TRBV28 and TRBJ2-5; no reliable D call. The assigned J gene may be wrong: the sequence end matches TRBJ2-1 better. CDR1 and CDR2 (germline): MDHEN, SYDVKM. The CDR3 totals 12 residues. CDR3 nucleotide sequence: TGTGCCAGCAGTTTCCCCAGAAATGAGCAGTTCTTC. This translates into CASSFPRNEQFF.

This clonotype occurred a few times. V and J are TRBV2 and TRBJ2-7, with TRBD2 identical over 10 bases. The CDR3 totals 15 residues. Germline V gene data show CDR1 as SNHLY and CDR2 as FYNNEI. Trimming took 3 bases from V and 4 from J; bases not matched to a gene: 6. CDR3 amino acids: CASSEKAGGIYEQYF. CDR3 nucleotides: TGTGCCAGCAGTGAGAAAGCGGGAGGGATATACGAGCAGTACTTC.

This clonotype has a handful of counts. V is TRBV20-1 and J is TRBJ2-2; the match to TRBD2 covers 8 bases. This CDR3 is built from 14 residues. After removal of 5 bases from V and 2 bases from J, the junction contained 4 bases not matched to a gene. Germline CDR1 and CDR2: DFQATT and SNEGSKA (reference sequence). As DNA, the CDR3 is TGCAGTGCTCGGACTAGCAGAAACACCGGGGAGCTGTTTTTT. Residues: CSARTSRNTGELFF.

This clonotype was counted between two and nine times. This chain links TRBV20-1 with TRBJ1-4; a weak D match, TRBD1 (6 bases). Trimming left V 4 bases short and J 4 bases short, with 13 bases between. The germline gives CDR1 DFQATT, CDR2 SNEGSKA (reference sequence). The CDR3 spans 14 residues. CDR3 residues: CSATSRQDNEKLFF. CDR3 bases: TGCAGTGCTACTAGTCGACAGGATAATGAAAAACTGTTTTTT.

This sequence joins TRBV12-3 or TRBV12-4 and TRBJ2-3, with a weak D call TRBD2 (5 bases). V gave up 5 bases and J gave up 3 bases, with 12 bases separating them. CDR3 length: 14 residues. The CDR3, as DNA: TGTGCCAGCAGTAGCGCGACGGGGACAGATACGCAGTATTTT. Its protein product is CASSSATGTDTQYF.

The rearrangement joins TRBV5-1 to TRBJ2-1, with TRBD1 as a possible D gene (5 bases). Germline CDR1 reads SGHRS; CDR2 reads YFSETQ. The V and J ends lost 4 bases and 3 bases respectively, with 20 bases between them. The CDR3 totals 17 residues. The CDR3 is CASSQGVGNSIYNEQFF. The CDR3 DNA follows: TGCGCCAGCAGCCAAGGGGTGGGGAACTCTATCTACAATGAGCAGTTCTTC.

The gene calls are TRBV4-3 and TRBJ2-2, with D possibly being TRBD1 (6 bases). The CDR3 has 16 residues. V lost 3 bases, J lost 6 bases, and 17 bases lay in between. Germline CDR1 LGHNA, CDR2 YSLEER. The CDR3 region has the DNA TGCGCCAGCAGCCAGGAACCAGGGGCGGTGGCCGGGGAGCTGTTTTTT. It yields the protein CASSQEPGAVAGELFF.

This sequence joins TRBV12-3 or TRBV12-4 and TRBJ2-7; D is uncertain. The CDR3 spans 14 residues. Trimming took 5 bases from V and 7 from J, leaving 18 bases between them. The CDR3 here is CASSPNENHWEQYF. CDR3 nucleotide sequence: TGTGCCAGCAGTCCTAACGAGAACCACTGGGAGCAGTACTTC.

Only a few counts were recorded for this clonotype. J is TRBJ2-5 and V is TRBV7-8, with TRBD2 as a possible D gene (6 bases). The J call is uncertain, as TRBJ2-1 better fits the DNA end. This CDR3 has 15 amino acids. CDR1 is SGHVS and CDR2 is FQNEAQ in the germline V gene. The CDR3 spells CASSLVPGGNNEQFF. CDR3 sequence (DNA): TGTGCCAGCAGCTTAGTACCCGGAGGGAACAATGAGCAGTTCTTC.

The chain couples TRBV7-2 to TRBJ2-7, with D perhaps matching TRBD1 (6 bases). Germline CDR1 is SGHTA and CDR2 is FQGNSA. The CDR3 sequence is 15 residues long. Deletions cut 2 bases from V and 3 bases from J, with 14 bases between. CDR3 loop: CASSLTGSSYYEQYF. The CDR3 region has the DNA TGTGCCAGCAGCTTAACAGGGTCTTCTTACTACGAGCAGTACTTC.

The rearrangement links TRBV7-2 to TRBJ2-5; the D gene is possibly TRBD1 (7 bases). With the DNA end fitting TRBJ2-1 better, the J assignment may be wrong. The CDR3 extends over 12 amino acids. Germline loops: CDR1 SGHTA, CDR2 FQGNSA. CDR3 in amino acids: CASSWRDSEQFF. The CDR3 coding sequence is TGTGCCAGCAGCTGGAGGGACAGCGAGCAGTTCTTC.

DNA of the CDR3: TGTGCCACCAGCTATCTGGCAAAGACAGATACGCAGTATTTT. This codes for CATSYLAKTDTQYF. The rearrangement links TRBV15 to TRBJ2-3, with D unresolved. CDR1 is LNHNV and CDR2 is YYDKDF in the germline V gene (reference sequence). Trimming cost V 5 bases and J 3 bases, with 12 bases left between them. The CDR3 extends over 14 amino acids.

This clonotype was seen more than once but under ten times. This sequence joins TRBV4-2 and TRBJ1-1, with D uncertain. The ends were cut back, 4 bases at V and 4 bases at J, with 13 bases in the middle. The length of the CDR3 is 14 residues. Looked up from germline, CDR1 is LGHNA and CDR2 is YNFKEQ. For the CDR3, the DNA is TGTGCCAGCAGCCTTGAAGTGGCAGGCACTGAAGCTTTCTTT. This sequence encodes CASSLEVAGTEAFF.

The genes are TRBV29-1 and TRBJ2-1; D is possibly TRBD2 (6 bases). The germline V and J ends were trimmed by 4 bases and 0 bases, with 7 bases remaining between them. This CDR3 spans 13 amino acids. Germline loops: CDR1 SQVTM, CDR2 ANQGSEA. The CDR3: CSVATSSYNEQFF. In DNA form, the CDR3 reads TGCAGCGTTGCGACTAGCTCCTACAATGAGCAGTTCTTC.

This clonotype occurred a few times. The rearrangement joins TRBV28 to TRBJ2-7, with 7 bases matching TRBD1. The CDR3 runs to 14 residues. Germline-derived CDR1 and CDR2 are MDHEN and SYDVKM. V was clipped by 6 bases and J by 0 bases; unmatched bases: 5. In nucleotides, the CDR3 is TGTGCCAGCAGAGTACAGGGGAACTCCTACGAGCAGTACTTC. Encoded protein: CASRVQGNSYEQYF.

This clonotype was recorded at least ten times. This chain uses TRBV29-1 with TRBJ2-7, with 7 bases identical to TRBD1. Trimming at V came to 5 bases and at J to 5 bases, leaving 6 bases not matched to a gene. The germline V gene encodes CDR1 SQVTM and CDR2 ANQGSEA. The CDR3 is 12 residues long. The CDR3 sequence is CSVRQGFDEQYF. In DNA, the CDR3 is TGCAGCGTTCGACAGGGTTTCGACGAGCAGTACTTC.

The chain has TRBV9 and TRBJ1-1, with 8 bases aligning to TRBD1. The V gene end was trimmed by 4 bases and the J gene end by 5 bases; junction bases not matched to a gene: 4. This CDR3 region has 13 residues. Germline V CDR1 and CDR2: SGDLS, YYNGEE. The CDR3: CASSKRTGTEAFF. As DNA, the CDR3 is TGTGCCAGCAGCAAGAGGACAGGGACTGAAGCTTTCTTT.

This chain uses TRBV29-1 with TRBJ1-2; D ambiguous. CDR3 length: 13 amino acids. Germline V gene data show CDR1 as SQVTM and CDR2 as ANQGSEA. Trimming cost V 4 bases and J 3 bases, with 12 bases left between them. In DNA, the CDR3 is TGCAGCGTTGTCGGGGATGGGGACTATGGCTACACCTTC. This sequence encodes CSVVGDGDYGYTF.

As regards this clonotype: The junction differs from germline at one of its ends, possibly a read error. CDR3 nucleotide sequence: TGTGCCAGCGGGCCTTCGACAGCGAACATTGAAGCTTTCTTT. This sequence encodes CASGPSTANIEAFF. The chain couples TRBV7-9 to TRBJ1-1; a weak D match, TRBD1 (5 bases). CDR1 is SEHNR and CDR2 is FQNEAQ in the germline V gene (reference sequence). The CDR3 runs to 14 residues. Based on the CDR3 plus reference TRBV7-9 and TRBJ1-1, the full variable domain is DTGVSQNPRHKITKRGQNVTFRCDPISEHNRLYWYRQTLGQGPEFLTYFQNEAQLEKSRLLSDRFSAERPKGSFSTLEIQRTEQGDSAMYLCASGPSTANIEAFFGQGTRLTVV.

The chain combines TRBV5-6 with TRBJ1-1; the D is unclear. Per germline, CDR1 SGHDT and CDR2 YYEEEE. Trimming removed 0 bases at V and 0 bases at J, with 9 bases between. This CDR3 has 15 amino acids. CDR3 region: CASSLVRTVNTEAFF. The CDR3 region has the DNA TGTGCCAGCAGCTTGGTTCGGACGGTGAACACTGAAGCTTTCTTT.